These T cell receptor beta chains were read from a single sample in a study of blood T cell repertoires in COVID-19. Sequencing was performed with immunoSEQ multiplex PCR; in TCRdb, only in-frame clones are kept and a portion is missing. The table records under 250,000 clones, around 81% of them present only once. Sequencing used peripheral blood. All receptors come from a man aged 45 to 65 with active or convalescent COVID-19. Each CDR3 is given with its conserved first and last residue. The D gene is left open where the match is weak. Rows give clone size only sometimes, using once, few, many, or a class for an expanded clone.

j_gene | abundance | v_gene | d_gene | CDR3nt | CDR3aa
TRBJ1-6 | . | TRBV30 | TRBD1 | TGTGCCTGGAGTTGGGGGACAGGGGGGAATTCACCCCTCCACTTT | CAWSWGTGGNSPLHF
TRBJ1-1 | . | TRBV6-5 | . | TGTGCCAGCAGCGCTATTTTGAACACTGAAGCTTTCTTT | CASSAILNTEAFF
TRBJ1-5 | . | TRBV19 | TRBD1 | TGTGCCAGTAGTTATAGGTCTGGGCAGGGGGCGAATCAGCCCCAGCATTTT | CASSYRSGQGANQPQHF
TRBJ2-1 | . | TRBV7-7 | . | TGTGCCAGCAGCTTAGAGAGGACGGGGGACAATGAGCAGTTCTTC | CASSLERTGDNEQFF
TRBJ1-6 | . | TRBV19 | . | TGTGCCAGTAGTATAGGAACAGGGCGCTGGGGAAGGCTCCACTTT | CASSIGTGRWGRLHF
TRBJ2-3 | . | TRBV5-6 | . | TGTGCCAGCAGCTTGCCTAGTTCAGATACGCAGTATTTT | CASSLPSSDTQYF
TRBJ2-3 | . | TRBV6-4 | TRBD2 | TGTGCCAGCAGTGACAGCGGGGGGGCTTCAGATACGCAGTATTTT | CASSDSGGASDTQYF
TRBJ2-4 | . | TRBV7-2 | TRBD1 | TGTGCCAGCAGCCACCCGGGACAGGGTATAAACATTCAGTACTTC | CASSHPGQGINIQYF
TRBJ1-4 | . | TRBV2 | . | TGTGCCAGCAGTGAAGAGGCCGAGGTTACACGCCATATACTGTTTTTT | CASSEEAEVTRHILFF
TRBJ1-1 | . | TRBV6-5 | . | TGTGCCAGCAGTCCCACTCCCGCTGAAGCTTTCTTT | CASSPTPAEAFF
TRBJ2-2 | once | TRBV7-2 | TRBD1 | TGTGCCAGCAGCTTAACGACAGGGAATATGCGGGAGCTGTTTTTT | CASSLTTGNMRELFF
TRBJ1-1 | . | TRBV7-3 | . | TGTGCCAGCAGCTTAGGGCAGAGGAACACTGAAGCTTTCTTT | CASSLGQRNTEAFF
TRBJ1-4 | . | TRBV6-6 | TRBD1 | TGTGCCAGCAGTACACAGGGGGGCGGTGAAAAACTGTTTTTT | CASSTQGGGEKLFF
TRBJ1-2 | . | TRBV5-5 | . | TGTGCCAGCAGCTTGTCGCCCGGGAATGGCTACACCTTC | CASSLSPGNGYTF
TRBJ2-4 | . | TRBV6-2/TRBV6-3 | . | TGTGCCAGCAGTTTCCCCTTCGGAGTAGCCAAAAACATTCAGTACTTC | CASSFPFGVAKNIQYF
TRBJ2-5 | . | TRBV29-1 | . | TGCAGCGCGCTTTCAGGGTTCCAAGAGACCCAGTACTTC | CSALSGFQETQYF
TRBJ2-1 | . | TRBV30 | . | TGTGCCGCGGGGAGGCGCGGAGGGGGGGGCCGCGAGCAGTTCTTC | CAAGRRGGGGREQFF
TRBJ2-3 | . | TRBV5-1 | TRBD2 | TGCGCCAGCAGGGTTAGCGGGGATAGCACAGATACGCAGTATTTT | CASRVSGDSTDTQYF
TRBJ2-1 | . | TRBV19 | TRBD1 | TGTGCCAGTAGTAGAGGGACAGGGCGGTTCAGCTCCTACAATGAGCAGTTCTTC | CASSRGTGRFSSYNEQFF
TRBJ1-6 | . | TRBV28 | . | TGTGCCAGCACCCAACGGGATATCTATAATTCACCCCTCCACTTT | CASTQRDIYNSPLHF
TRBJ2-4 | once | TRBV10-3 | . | TGTGCCATCAGTGGAGGGAGTGCCAAAAACATTCAGTACTTC | CAISGGSAKNIQYF
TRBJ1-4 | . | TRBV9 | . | TGTGCCAGCAACAGGCAGGGGATTAATGAAAAACTGTTTTTT | CASNRQGINEKLFF
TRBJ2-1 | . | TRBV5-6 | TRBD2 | TGTGCCAGCAGCTTGGGTGGTTGGGCTAGCGGGGGGGCTCGAAATGAGCAGTTCTTC | CASSLGGWASGGARNEQFF
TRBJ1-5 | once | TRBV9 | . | TGTGCCAGCAGCGTAGACCAGACAGATCAGCCCCAGCATTTT | CASSVDQTDQPQHF
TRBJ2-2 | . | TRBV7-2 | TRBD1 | TGTGCCAGCAGCCCGGACAGGGTAGACACCGGGGAGCTGTTTTTT | CASSPDRVDTGELFF
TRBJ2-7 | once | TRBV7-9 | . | TGTGCCAGCAGCTCCTCCCTGGAGCAGTACTTC | CASSSSLEQYF
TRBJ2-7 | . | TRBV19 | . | TGTGCCAGTAGTATTGGCGAGGGCGAGCAGTACTTC | CASSIGEGEQYF
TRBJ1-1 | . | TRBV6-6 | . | TGTGCCAGCAGTGTAGAGAAAACCCAGAACACTGAAGCTTTCTTT | CASSVEKTQNTEAFF
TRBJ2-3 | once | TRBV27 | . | TGTGCCAGCAGTTTATTCCCGGCGGGCACAGATACGCAGTATTTT | CASSLFPAGTDTQYF
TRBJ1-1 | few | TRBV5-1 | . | TGCGCCAGCAGCAGGGAGGGCACTGAAGCTTTCTTT | CASSREGTEAFF
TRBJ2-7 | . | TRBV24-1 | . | TGTGCCACCAGTGAGGGGCAGCTCTACGAGCAGTACTTC | CATSEGQLYEQYF
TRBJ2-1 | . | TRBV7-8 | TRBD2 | TGTGCCAGCAGCTTAGCGGGACTAGGGTACAATGAGCAGTTCTTC | CASSLAGLGYNEQFF
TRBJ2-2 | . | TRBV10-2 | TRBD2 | TGCGCCAGCAGTGAACAACTAGCGATCCTCGGGGAGCTGTTTTTT | CASSEQLAILGELFF
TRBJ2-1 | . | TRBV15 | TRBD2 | TGTGCCACCAGCAGAGGGAAGCGGGGGACCTACAATGAGCAGTTCTTC | CATSRGKRGTYNEQFF
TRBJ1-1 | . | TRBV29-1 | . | TGCAGCCTAAGGGTCCCTCGGGACAACTTGAACACTGAAGCTTTCTTT | CSLRVPRDNLNTEAFF
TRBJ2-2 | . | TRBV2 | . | TGTGCCAGCAGATTGAGCAGGGCGAACACCGGGGAGCTGTTTTTT | CASRLSRANTGELFF
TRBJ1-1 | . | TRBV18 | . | TGTGCCAGCTCACCAAAATCAAAGGGGTCTGAAGCTTTCTTT | CASSPKSKGSEAFF
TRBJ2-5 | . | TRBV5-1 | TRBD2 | TGCGCCAGCAGCTTGGGAACGACTAGCGGTCGAGAGACCCAGTACTTC | CASSLGTTSGRETQYF
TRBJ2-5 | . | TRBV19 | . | TGTGCCAGTAGTGTTAGCGGACAAGAGACCCAGTACTTC | CASSVSGQETQYF
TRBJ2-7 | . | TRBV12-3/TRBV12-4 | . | TGTGCCAGCAGGGGGGGTTCCTACGAGCAGTACTTC | CASRGGSYEQYF
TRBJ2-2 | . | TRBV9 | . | TGTGCCAGCAGCGTAGGTAGCAGGGGGAACACCGGGGAGCTGTTTTTT | CASSVGSRGNTGELFF
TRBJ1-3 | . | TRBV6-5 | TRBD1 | TGTGCCAGCCGCCCCGACAGGGACGCTGGAAACACCATATATTTT | CASRPDRDAGNTIYF
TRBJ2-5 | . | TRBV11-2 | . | TGTGCCAGCAGCTTCTCAGGGCGTCCGGGGACCCAGTACTTC | CASSFSGRPGTQYF
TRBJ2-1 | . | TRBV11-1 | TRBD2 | TGTGCCAGCAGCCTTAGACTAGCGGGGGGGCTGGAGCAGTTCTTC | CASSLRLAGGLEQFF
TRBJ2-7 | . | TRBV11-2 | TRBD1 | TGTGCCAGCAGCCCGGTCCCGGGACAGAAGAGTACCTACGAGCAGTACTTC | CASSPVPGQKSTYEQYF
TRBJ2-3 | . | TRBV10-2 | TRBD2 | TGCGCCAGCAGGGGGCTCATCGCGGGGGGCAGCACAGATACGCAGTATTTT | CASRGLIAGGSTDTQYF
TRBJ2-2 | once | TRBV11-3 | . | TGTGCCAGCAGCTTAGGCGGTTCCCCCGGGGAGCTGTTTTTT | CASSLGGSPGELFF
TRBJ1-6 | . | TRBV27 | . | TGTGCCAGCAGTACCCACGGGGGTGTTTCACCCCTCCACTTT | CASSTHGGVSPLHF
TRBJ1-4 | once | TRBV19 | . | TGTGCCAGTAGTAGGGGGCCGGCCGATGAAAAACTGTTTTTT | CASSRGPADEKLFF
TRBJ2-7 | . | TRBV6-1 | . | TGTGCCAGCAGTGAACCGGGGGTAACTTACGAGCAGTACTTC | CASSEPGVTYEQYF
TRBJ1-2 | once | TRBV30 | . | TGTGCCTTCCAAGGCCAGGGATTCAGTGGCTACACCTTC | CAFQGQGFSGYTF
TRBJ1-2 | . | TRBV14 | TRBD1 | TGTGCCAGCAGCCCGCGGACAGGGGCCAACTATGGCTACACCTTC | CASSPRTGANYGYTF
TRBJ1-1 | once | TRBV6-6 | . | TGTGCCAGCAGTTACTCGACAGAAACTGAAGCTTTCTTT | CASSYSTETEAFF
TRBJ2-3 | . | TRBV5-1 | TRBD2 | TGCGCCAGCAGCGGCAGCGGGGGGGCGGGCACAGATACGCAGTATTTT | CASSGSGGAGTDTQYF
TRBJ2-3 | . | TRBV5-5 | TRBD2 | TGTGCCAGCAGCTTGGGACTAGCGGGGGGGACGGGTACGCAGTATTTT | CASSLGLAGGTGTQYF
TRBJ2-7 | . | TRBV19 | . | TGTGCCAGTCTTGACTCCGCGAGACCCTACGAGCAGTACTTC | CASLDSARPYEQYF
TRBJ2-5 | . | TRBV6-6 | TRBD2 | TGTGCCAGCAGCGTTGGGACTAGCGGGGGGAAAGAGACCCAGTACTTC | CASSVGTSGGKETQYF